The clone carrying this T cell receptor beta chain has only a few counts. Its antigen is unidentified. The listed genes are named as in mouse. The study sorted pooled cutaneous lymph node cells by CD4, CD8alpha, NKG2D, NKG2ACE and other markers. Following extraction, RNA underwent reverse transcription to cDNA, which served as the sequencing template. Clones were read by immunoSEQ multiplex PCR, and TCRdb kept only the in-frame ones, dropping some. The repertoire shows over 250,000 clones, none seen only once; the top ten take 1.2%. This specimen comes from a study of CD8+ T cells in alopecia areata. Study-level background: Grafting placed skin from approximately 6-12-month-old C3H/HeJ donors with spontaneous alopecia onto roughly 7-11-week-old female C3H/HeJ mice.

General study points: Patients showed less clear TCR sequence sharing than mice, possibly partly because of HLA diversity. Especially in alopecia totalis/universalis, lesional scalp showed greater clonality than normal scalp did.

The specimen was CD4+ T cells sorted from a lymph node. The sequence came from a C3H/HeJ mouse with alopecia areata. This strain has MHC haplotype H2-k.

The CDR3 DNA, read in part, is TGTGCCAGCGGTGACAACAGGGGGCCCCAAGAC. This encodes CASGDNRGPQD. In full, the CDR3 is CASGDNRGPQDTQYF. The chain combines TRBV13-2 with TRBJ2-5, with 9 positions matching TRBD1. The read ends 4 residues before the CDR3 terminus; that terminus is restored from the germline J gene. This CDR3 comprises 15 residues. Germline V CDR1 and CDR2: NNHNN, SYGAGS (reference sequence). V lost 2 bases to trimming and J lost 2 bases; unmatched junction nucleotides: 3.